This TCR beta chain derives from a study of CD8+ T cells in alopecia areata. On the study more broadly: Tofacitinib treatment spanned 6 to 18 months, with 6 months off drug afterward. Study findings and constraints: Especially in alopecia totalis/universalis, lesional scalp showed greater clonality than normal scalp did.

The CDR3 spans 15 residues. V lost 3 bases, J lost 1 base, and 10 bases lay in between. Per the germline V gene, CDR1 is MGHRA and CDR2 is YSYEKL. Regarding this clone: Its matching antigen is unknown.

Treatment in this sample: oral pan-JAK inhibitor, 5-10 mg twice daily. As the sequencing template, cDNA was produced by extracting RNA and reverse transcribing it. Sequencing was performed with immunoSEQ multiplex PCR; in TCRdb, only in-frame clones are kept and a portion is missing. The sample has about 190,000 clones; 60% to 70% are singletons. Sequencing used CD4+ T cells sorted from blood, obtained at week 4, from a patient treated with tofacitinib. This chain uses TRBV4-1 with TRBJ2-1, with TRBD1 as a possible D gene (6 bases). This sequence was found in a human donor with alopecia areata. The CDR3 reads CASSQPQGSYNEQFF. The CDR3, as DNA: TGCGCCAGCAGCCAGCCCCAGGGGTCCTACAATGAGCAGTTCTTC.